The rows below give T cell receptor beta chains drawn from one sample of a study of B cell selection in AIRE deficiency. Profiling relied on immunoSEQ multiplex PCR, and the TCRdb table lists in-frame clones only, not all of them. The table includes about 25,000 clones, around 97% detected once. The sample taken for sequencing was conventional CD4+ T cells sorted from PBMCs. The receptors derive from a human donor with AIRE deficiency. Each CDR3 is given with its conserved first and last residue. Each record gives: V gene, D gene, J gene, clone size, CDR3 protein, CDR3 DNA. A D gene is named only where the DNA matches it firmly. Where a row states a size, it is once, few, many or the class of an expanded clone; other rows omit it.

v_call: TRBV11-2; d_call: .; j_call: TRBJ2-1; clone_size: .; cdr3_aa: CASSFLYGNEQFF; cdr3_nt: TGTGCCAGCAGCTTTTTGTATGGGAATGAGCAGTTCTTC
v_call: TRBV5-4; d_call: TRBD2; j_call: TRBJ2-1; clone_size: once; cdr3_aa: CASSLAPLAGGIYEQFF; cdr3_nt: TGTGCCAGCAGCTTGGCCCCTCTAGCGGGAGGGATATATGAGCAGTTCTTC
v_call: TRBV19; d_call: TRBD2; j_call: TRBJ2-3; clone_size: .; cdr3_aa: CASSILAATDTQYF; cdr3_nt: TGTGCCAGTAGTATCCTAGCGGCCACAGATACGCAGTATTTT
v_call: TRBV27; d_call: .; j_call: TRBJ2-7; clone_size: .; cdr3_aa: CASSNTYRVGQTKFSYEQYF; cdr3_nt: TGTGCCAGCAGCAACACGTACAGGGTTGGGCAGACCAAGTTCTCCTACGAGCAGTACTTC
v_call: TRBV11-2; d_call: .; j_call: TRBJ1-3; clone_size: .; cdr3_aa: CASSLKPGFSGNTIYF; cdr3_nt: TGTGCCAGCAGCTTAAAGCCGGGGTTCTCTGGAAACACCATATATTTT
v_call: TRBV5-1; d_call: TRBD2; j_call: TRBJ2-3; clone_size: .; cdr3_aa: CASSLRGVGTDTQYF; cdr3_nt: TGCGCCAGCAGCTTGCGGGGGGTAGGGACAGATACGCAGTATTTT
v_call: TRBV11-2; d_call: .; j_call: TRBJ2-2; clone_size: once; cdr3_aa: CASRSVYFGELFF; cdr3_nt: TGTGCCAGCAGAAGCGTATACTTCGGGGAGCTGTTTTTT
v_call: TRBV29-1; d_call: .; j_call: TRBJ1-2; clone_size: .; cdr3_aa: CSAPGGTAYGYTF; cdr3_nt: TGCAGCGCCCCGGGGGGCACGGCCTATGGCTACACCTTC
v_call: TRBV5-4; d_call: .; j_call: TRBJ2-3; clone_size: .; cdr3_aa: CASSLYRSPQYF; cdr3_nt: TGTGCCAGCAGCTTGTATAGGTCGCCGCAGTATTTT
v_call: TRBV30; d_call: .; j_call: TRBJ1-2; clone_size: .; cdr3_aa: CAWSLGNYGYTF; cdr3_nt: TGTGCCTGGAGCTTGGGCAACTATGGCTACACCTTC